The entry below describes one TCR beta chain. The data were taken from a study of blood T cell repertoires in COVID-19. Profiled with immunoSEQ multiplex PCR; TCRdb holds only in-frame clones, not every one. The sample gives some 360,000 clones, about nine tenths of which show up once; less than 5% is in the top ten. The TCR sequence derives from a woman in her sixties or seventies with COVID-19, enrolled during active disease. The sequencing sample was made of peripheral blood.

The CDR3 bases are TGTGCCAGCAGGGAGACAGGACTTACTGAAGCTTTCTTT. Translated: CASRETGLTEAFF. This chain connects TRBV7-3 to TRBJ1-1; D may be TRBD1 (6 bases). Trimming took 6 bases from V and 5 from J, leaving 13 bases between them. CDR1 is SGHTA and CDR2 is FQGTGA in the germline V gene. The CDR3 covers 13 residues.